This paragraph covers one T cell receptor beta chain sequence. Its antigen is not identified. Investigators merged groups given second doses at roughly 4 or roughly 12 weeks. This sample was taken from a study of T cell responses to AZD1222 COVID-19 vaccine. The method was immunoSEQ multiplex PCR; TCRdb's version includes in-frame clones alone and lacks a portion of them. The sample includes roughly 140,000 clones, 90% to 95% seen only once; the top ten take about 1.6%. Study-level results: Close to half of all spike-specific TCRs reportedly target regions of the variants that are unmutated. Females outnumbered males among donors, who were mostly white British; clonal diversity was possibly underestimated.

CDR1 MNHEY and CDR2 SMNVEV come from the germline V gene (reference sequence). The V segment lost 6 bases and the J segment 1 base; nucleotides outside the gene matches: 12. This CDR3 comprises 17 residues. Sample: peripheral blood, taken 28 days after the second AZD1222 dose. This rearrangement joins TRBV27 to TRBJ1-1; 9 bases match TRBD1. The TCR originated in an adult who received the AZD1222 COVID-19 vaccine. This CDR3 is CASSQTYRGRRNTEAFF. As DNA, the CDR3 is TGTGCCAGCAGCCAAACTTACAGGGGGCGGAGGAACACTGAAGCTTTCTTT.